These 28 T cell receptor beta chains share one sample of origin, sequenced in a study of blood T cell repertoires in COVID-19. The repertoire was sequenced with immunoSEQ multiplex PCR; TCRdb's copy has only in-frame clones and lacks some. The sample lists about 160,000 clones, 90% to 95% occurring once. Sequencing was done on a sample of peripheral blood. These receptors originate from a woman between 45 and 60 years old with acute or convalescent COVID-19.

The chain has TRBV5-4 and TRBJ2-2, with TRBD1 matching 9 bases. The CDR3 contains 16 residues. V shed 4 bases and J 3 bases; nucleotides not matched to a gene: 7. Germline V gene lookup returns CDR1 SGHNT and CDR2 YYREEE (reference sequence). CDR3 DNA: TGTGCCAGCAGCCAGCAACAGGGGGCGGACACCGGGGAGCTGTTTTTT. This translates into CASSQQQGADTGELFF.

The chain couples TRBV6-6 to TRBJ1-3; possibly TRBD1 for D (5 bases). Germline loops: CDR1 MNHNY, CDR2 SVGAGI (reference sequence). Trimming shortened V by 2 bases and J by 0 bases, and 11 bases separated the two germline ends. CDR3 size: 16 residues. The CDR3 coding sequence is TGTGCCAGCAGTTACGGCCGCGGGGGCTCTGGAAACACCATATATTTT. Translated, it gives CASSYGRGGSGNTIYF.

The V and J genes are TRBV10-1 and TRBJ2-3; 8 bases agree with TRBD2. Looked up from germline, CDR1 is WNHNN and CDR2 is SYGVQD (reference sequence). After removal of 6 bases from V and 4 bases from J, the junction contained 9 bases not matched to a gene. CDR3 length: 15 amino acids. The CDR3 here is CASSPAGAGADTQYF. As DNA, the CDR3 is TGCGCCAGCAGCCCAGCGGGGGCTGGGGCAGATACGCAGTATTTT.

V gene TRBV27 combines with J gene TRBJ1-2; D call uncertain. The germline V gene has CDR1 MNHEY and CDR2 SMNVEV (reference sequence). V was shortened by 7 bases and J by 1 base, with 13 bases between the two germline ends. The CDR3 covers 14 residues. The CDR3 nucleotides are TGTGCCAGCAAATCTCCGGTCCTTAACTATGGCTACACCTTC. It is translated as CASKSPVLNYGYTF.

The V gene is TRBV10-3, the J gene TRBJ1-6, with 9 bases identical to TRBD1. The CDR3 length is 17 residues. The germline V gene encodes CDR1 ENHRY and CDR2 SYGVKD. The V segment lost 2 bases and the J segment 7 bases; nucleotides outside the gene matches: 9. The CDR3 spells CAISELKMDRGNSPLHF. In DNA, the CDR3 is TGTGCCATCAGTGAGCTAAAAATGGACAGGGGAAATTCACCCCTCCACTTT.

The CDR3 DNA is TGTGCCAGCAGCCCCCCGACGGGTTCAGGGGAGCTGTTTTTT. Amino acid sequence: CASSPPTGSGELFF. The gene calls are TRBV7-9 and TRBJ2-2, with D unresolved. The germline V and J ends were trimmed by 5 bases and 8 bases, with 15 bases remaining between them. Germline V gene data show CDR1 as SEHNR and CDR2 as FQNEAQ (reference sequence). CDR3 length equals 14 residues.

The chain is built from TRBV30 and TRBJ1-1; D remains unclear. Germline loops: CDR1 GTSNPN, CDR2 SVGIG (reference sequence). This CDR3 spans 13 amino acids. The V end lost 5 bases, the J end lost 1 base, and 11 bases lay between the germline ends. The CDR3 sequence is CAWGPGSNTEAFF. The CDR3 nucleotides are TGTGCCTGGGGTCCGGGATCGAACACTGAAGCTTTCTTT.

This rearrangement joins TRBV27 to TRBJ2-3; 7 bases align to TRBD1. With 3 bases clipped from V and 2 bases from J, the junction kept 5 bases outside the gene matches. Germline V gives CDR1 MNHEY, CDR2 SMNVEV (reference sequence). This CDR3 spans 15 amino acids. The CDR3 spells CASSLRQGVTDTQYF. The CDR3 nucleotides are TGTGCCAGCAGTTTGAGACAGGGCGTCACAGATACGCAGTATTTT.

The chain is built from TRBV7-9 and TRBJ1-5; 7 positions match TRBD1. V shed 5 bases, J shed 5 bases, and the junction held 3 bases outside the gene matches. The CDR3 is made up of 13 amino acids. From germline, CDR1 is SEHNR and CDR2 FQNEAQ (reference sequence). CDR3 protein: CASSRTGDQPQHF. DNA for the CDR3: TGTGCCAGCAGCCGGACAGGTGATCAGCCCCAGCATTTT.

The chain couples TRBV4-1 to TRBJ1-5; D perhaps matches TRBD1 (6 bases). Germline V CDR1 and CDR2: MGHRA, YSYEKL. Trimming took 0 bases from V and 4 from J, leaving 13 bases between them. CDR3 length: 16 residues. Here the CDR3 DNA reads TGCGCCAGCAGCCAAGATTTAGGGCAGGGGAATCAGCCCCAGCATTTT. Residues: CASSQDLGQGNQPQHF.

The rearrangement uses TRBV14 and TRBJ1-6; D call uncertain. The germline V and J ends were trimmed by 4 bases and 6 bases, with 13 bases remaining between them. There are 15 residues in the CDR3. Germline V gives CDR1 SGHDN, CDR2 FVKESK. CDR3 DNA: TGTGCCAGCAGCCTCAGGTTTGAAGCTAATTCACCCCTCCACTTT. As protein: CASSLRFEANSPLHF. Full variable domain (remainder filled in from reference TRBV14 and TRBJ1-6): EAGVTQFPSHSVIEKGQTVTLRCDPISGHDNLYWYRRVMGKEIKFLLHFVKESKQDESGMPNNRFLAERTGGTYSTLKVQPAELEDSGVYFCASSLRFEANSPLHFGNGTRLTVT.

The chain uses TRBV2 and TRBJ2-1; 7 bases are a match to TRBD1. J gave up 4 bases and V 8 bases, and 2 bases lay outside the gene matches. Germline V lookup: CDR1 SNHLY, CDR2 FYNNEI. The CDR3 consists of 12 residues. CDR3 nucleotide sequence: TGTGCCAGCGGACAGGAATACAATGAGCAGTTCTTC. This translates into CASGQEYNEQFF.

The chain is built from TRBV5-8 and TRBJ1-2; 7 nucleotides line up with TRBD1. The V gene end was trimmed by 4 bases and the J gene end by 2 bases; junction bases not matched to a gene: 11. Germline V lookup: CDR1 SGHTS, CDR2 YDEGEE. The CDR3 consists of 16 residues. CDR3 loop: CASSIALTGSNYGYTF. The CDR3 DNA is TGTGCCAGCAGCATCGCATTGACAGGGTCCAACTATGGCTACACCTTC.

V gene TRBV28 combines with J gene TRBJ1-2; 10 bases agree with TRBD1. The CDR3 sequence is 15 residues long. The J segment lost 4 bases and the V segment lost 6 bases, leaving 8 bases of the junction unmatched. Germline values: CDR1 MDHEN, CDR2 SYDVKM. The CDR3 nucleotides are TGTGCCAGCAGCCGGACAGGGGGAATTTTCTATGGCTACACCTTC. Its protein product is CASSRTGGIFYGYTF.

The gene calls are TRBV30 and TRBJ2-7; D may be TRBD1 (6 bases). V was cut by 2 bases and J by 0 bases, with 8 bases left in between. Germline values: CDR1 GTSNPN, CDR2 SVGIG (reference sequence). This CDR3 contains 13 residues. CDR3 in amino acids: CAWSRDISYEQYF. The CDR3 DNA reads as TGTGCCTGGAGTAGGGACATCTCCTACGAGCAGTACTTC.

CDR3 bases: TGTGCCAGCTCACTGAATCAGAACTCCTATAATTCACCCCTCCACTTT. Encoded protein: CASSLNQNSYNSPLHF. The J gene is TRBJ1-6, the V gene TRBV18; D remains unclear. The CDR3 is 16 residues long. Looked up from germline, CDR1 is KGHSH and CDR2 is LQKENI. Trimming removed 4 bases from V and 0 bases from J, with 10 bases in between.

This chain joins TRBV30 and TRBJ1-5; D uncertain. Trimming removed 2 bases at V and 9 bases at J, with 11 bases between. CDR3 size: 12 residues. From germline, CDR1 is GTSNPN and CDR2 SVGIG (reference sequence). The CDR3 region is CAWSQGVRPQHF. For the CDR3, the DNA is TGTGCCTGGAGTCAAGGAGTGCGGCCCCAGCATTTT.

In DNA, the CDR3 is TGTGCCAGCCTTACAGGGGGCATAGGGAACACTGAAGCTTTCTTT. It encodes CASLTGGIGNTEAFF. The chain links TRBV5-5 to TRBJ1-1; TRBD1 matches 9 bases. The V and J ends lost 7 bases and 1 base, in that order; junction bases with no gene match: 8. Germline CDR1 and CDR2: SGHKS and YYEKEE (reference sequence). CDR3 size: 15 residues.

The V gene is TRBV5-6, the J gene TRBJ2-7; weak D call: TRBD2 (6 bases). CDR3 length: 13 amino acids. Germline CDR1 reads SGHDT; CDR2 reads YYEEEE. V was trimmed by 3 bases and J by 3 bases, leaving 10 bases between them. CDR3 amino acids: CASSWRGNYEQYF. The CDR3 DNA reads TGTGCCAGCAGCTGGCGGGGAAACTACGAGCAGTACTTC. The complete variable domain, with remaining parts taken from reference TRBV5-6 and TRBJ2-7, reads DAGVTQSPTHLIKTRGQQVTLRCSPKSGHDTVSWYQQALGQGPQFIFQYYEEEERQRGNFPDRFSGHQFPNYSSELNVNALLLGDSALYLCASSWRGNYEQYFGPGTRLTVT.

This clone has just one count. V and J are TRBV7-6 and TRBJ2-1; tentative D call: TRBD1 (6 bases). The V gene's germline CDR1 is SGHVS and CDR2 FNYEAQ. The V end lost 4 bases, the J end lost 5 bases, and 15 bases lay between the germline ends. The CDR3 is made up of 15 amino acids. The CDR3 coding sequence is TGTGCCAGCAGCTACAGGGTAAGGAAGGACAATGAGCAGTTCTTC. Encoded protein: CASSYRVRKDNEQFF.

This clone has a single count. CDR3 bases: TGCGCCAGCAGCCAGTTCCCCGGACTAGCGGGGGGGCGAGGCACAGATACGCAGTATTTT. Translation gives CASSQFPGLAGGRGTDTQYF. The rearrangement joins TRBV4-1 to TRBJ2-3; 15 bases map to TRBD2. The germline CDR1 and CDR2 sequences are MGHRA and YSYEKL. The V segment lost 3 bases and the J segment 1 base; nucleotides outside the gene matches: 11. The CDR3 has 20 residues.

This chain uses TRBV11-2 with TRBJ2-1, with 10 bases fitting TRBD2. The CDR3 has 17 amino acids. V lost 4 bases, J lost 2 bases, and 8 bases stayed unmatched. Germline V gene data show CDR1 as SGHAT and CDR2 as FQNNGV. CDR3 nucleotides: TGTGCCAGCAGCTCCTTAGCGGGAGGAGTCGCCTACAATGAGCAGTTCTTC. Translating it yields CASSSLAGGVAYNEQFF.

V and J are TRBV6-5 and TRBJ1-2, with 7 bases that match TRBD1. CDR3 length equals 13 residues. V gave up 6 bases and J gave up 2 bases; unmatched junction bases: 3. CDR1 is MNHEY, CDR2 SVGAGI, per germline. CDR3 DNA sequence: TGTGCCAGCAGCGGGACAGTAAACTATGGCTACACCTTC. This sequence encodes CASSGTVNYGYTF.

The chain is built from TRBV28 and TRBJ2-3; 9 nucleotides align to TRBD2. Trimming at V came to 5 bases and at J to 3 bases, leaving 6 bases not matched to a gene. Germline V gene sequence: CDR1 MDHEN, CDR2 SYDVKM. This CDR3 region has 15 residues. CDR3 nucleotides: TGTGCCAGCAGTATACCGGGACTAGCTACAGATACGCAGTATTTT. Protein: CASSIPGLATDTQYF.

The chain links TRBV9 to TRBJ2-3; a weak D match, TRBD2 (6 bases). V lost 0 bases and J lost 4, with 12 bases in between. The CDR3 has 15 residues. Per germline, CDR1 SGDLS and CDR2 YYNGEE. In DNA form, the CDR3 reads TGTGCCAGCAGCGTAGCCGGGGGAGCGCCAGATACGCAGTATTTT. Its protein is CASSVAGGAPDTQYF.

The chain recombines TRBV30 with TRBJ1-2; D is ambiguous. Germline CDR1 is GTSNPN and CDR2 is SVGIG (reference sequence). V was shortened by 1 base and J by 5 bases, with 5 bases between the two germline ends. The CDR3 runs to 11 residues. Written as DNA, the CDR3 is TGTGCCTGGAGTGGGAGATATGGCTACACCTTC. This sequence encodes CAWSGRYGYTF.

The chain links TRBV2 to TRBJ1-1, with D perhaps TRBD1 (5 bases). CDR1 and CDR2 (germline): SNHLY, FYNNEI. The CDR3 runs to 14 residues. V was shortened by 5 bases and J by 4 bases, with 14 bases between the two germline ends. The CDR3 here is CASSYWATGTEAFF. The CDR3 DNA reads as TGTGCCAGCAGTTATTGGGCCACAGGCACTGAAGCTTTCTTT.

Comment on this clone: The sample carries other DNA sequences with the same CDR3. The chain joins TRBV7-2 to TRBJ1-5, with 8 bases aligning to TRBD1. The CDR3 spans 15 residues. The J segment lost 6 bases and the V segment lost 0 bases, leaving 4 bases of the junction unmatched. CDR1 and CDR2 (germline): SGHTA, FQGNSA. CDR3 amino acids: CASSLAQGAGQPQHF. CDR3 coding DNA: TGTGCCAGCAGCTTAGCGCAGGGGGCAGGTCAGCCCCAGCATTTT.